This TCR beta chain appears in the sequencing data of a study of OX40 agonist ivuxolimab in advanced cancers. V lost 0 bases and J 3 bases, leaving 4 bases between the germline ends. Germline values: CDR1 SGHDT, CDR2 YYEEEE. This CDR3 comprises 13 residues. The repertoire was sequenced with immunoSEQ multiplex PCR; TCRdb's copy has only in-frame clones and lacks some. The repertoire holds some 100,000 clones, with 92% as singletons. The TCR comes from an adult with an advanced solid tumor such as melanoma, head and neck, liver or kidney cancer. Material: CD4+ or CD8+ T cells sorted from blood, obtained in a trial of the OX40 agonist ivuxolimab. This chain joins TRBV5-6 and TRBJ1-5; D ambiguous. CDR3 in DNA: TGTGCCAGCAGCTTGGGCCTCAATCAGCCCCAGCATTTT. Translation: CASSLGLNQPQHF.